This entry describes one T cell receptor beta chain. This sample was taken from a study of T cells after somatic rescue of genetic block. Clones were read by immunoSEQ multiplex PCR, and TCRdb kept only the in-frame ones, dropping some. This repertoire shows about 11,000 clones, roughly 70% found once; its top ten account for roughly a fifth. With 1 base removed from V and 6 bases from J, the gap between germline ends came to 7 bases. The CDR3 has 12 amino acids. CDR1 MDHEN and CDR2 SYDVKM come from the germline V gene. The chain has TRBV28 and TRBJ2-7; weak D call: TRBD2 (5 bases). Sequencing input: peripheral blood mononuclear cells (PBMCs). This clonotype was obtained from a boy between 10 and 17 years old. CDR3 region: CASSLFGVEQYF. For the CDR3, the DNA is TGTGCCAGCAGTTTATTCGGGGTCGAGCAGTACTTC.